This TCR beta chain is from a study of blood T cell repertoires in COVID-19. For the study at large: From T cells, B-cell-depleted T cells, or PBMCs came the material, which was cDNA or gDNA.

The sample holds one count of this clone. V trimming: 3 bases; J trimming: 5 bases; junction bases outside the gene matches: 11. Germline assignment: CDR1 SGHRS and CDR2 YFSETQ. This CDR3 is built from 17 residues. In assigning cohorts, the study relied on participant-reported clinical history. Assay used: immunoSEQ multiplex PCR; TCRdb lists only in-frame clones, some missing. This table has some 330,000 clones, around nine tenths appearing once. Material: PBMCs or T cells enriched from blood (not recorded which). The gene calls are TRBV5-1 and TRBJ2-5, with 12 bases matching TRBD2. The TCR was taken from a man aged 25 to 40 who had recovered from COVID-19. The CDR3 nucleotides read TGCGCCAGCAGCTCCGGGACTAGCGGGCGGCGGGGGGAGACCCAGTACTTC. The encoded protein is CASSSGTSGRRGETQYF.